This T cell receptor (beta chain) was captured in a study of follicular helper T cells after annual influenza vaccination. This clone was observed once. Stated time point: 2015-2016 season, pre-vaccination. TCRdb keeps only in-frame clones here, not all; method: immunoSEQ multiplex PCR. The sample includes about 9,200 clones, roughly 80% of them seen just once. The CDR3 is 15 residues long. Looked up from germline, CDR1 is MNHEY and CDR2 is SMNVEV (reference sequence). The V and J ends lost 6 bases and 7 bases, in that order; junction bases with no gene match: 10. The receptor was derived from an adult who received the influenza vaccine. The sequences come from CXCR5+ CD38- circulating T follicular helper cells from blood, collected on the day of influenza vaccination. Described subset: circulating Tfh, non-naive CD4+CXCR5+PD-1+ (ICOS+CD38+ or ICOS-CD38-). The rearrangement uses TRBV27 and TRBJ2-1; 9 bases align to TRBD1. The CDR3 protein is CASSVARDRVNEQFF. The CDR3 bases are TGTGCCAGCAGCGTAGCCCGGGACAGGGTAAATGAGCAGTTCTTC.